This TCR beta chain stems from a study of T cell responses to AZD1222 COVID-19 vaccine. Study-wide results and caveats: Reportedly, nearly half the spike-specific TCRs target unmutated variant regions. Repertoires were obtained only post-peak T cell response. The donor cohort was predominantly white British with a female majority, and clonal diversity may have been underestimated.

Both about-4-week and about-12-week second-dose recipients were combined. Method: immunoSEQ multiplex PCR; TCRdb's copy keeps in-frame clones and lacks some. The sample shows tens of thousands of clones, 70% to 90% of them seen only once. With regard to this clone: Its matching antigen is unknown.

The CDR3 is 16 amino acids. Germline V gene data show CDR1 as SEHNR and CDR2 as FQNEAQ (reference sequence). V was clipped by 5 bases and J by 4 bases; unmatched bases: 9. The receptor was isolated from an adult who received the AZD1222 COVID-19 vaccine. This chain connects TRBV7-9 to TRBJ1-4, with 8 bases fitting TRBD1. Sequenced material: peripheral blood, taken 28 days after the second AZD1222 dose. This chain's CDR3 is CASSPAGGVINEKLFF. CDR3 DNA: TGTGCCAGCAGCCCTGCAGGGGGCGTAATTAATGAAAAACTGTTTTTT.